The T cell receptor beta chain described here comes from a study of T cells in Graves' hyperthyroidism and ophthalmopathy. This clonotype was counted many times. Its antigen remains unknown. The diagnostic basis comprised clinical symptoms, serum thyroxine and TRAb, thyroid ultrasound and orbital computed tomography. TCR beta CDR3 sequences were amplified from RNA transcripts. Initially, a first-round RT-PCR of the TCR CDR3 employed the HTBI primer set. One entry per CDR3 protein results from TCRdb running MiXCR on the multiplex PCR reads. Seen here are about 98,000 distinct CDR3 sequences, about 40% observed once, and the top ten hold 10%. The study's findings and limits: Blood samples included most of the expanded thyroid clonotypes exceeding 0.001.

The specimen sequenced was peripheral blood or thyroid tissue (not recorded which). This clonotype was obtained from a woman in her thirties with Graves' hyperthyroidism.

CDR3 loop: CASRRGLAGTGELFF. CDR3 bases: TGTGCCAGCAGACGGGGACTAGCGGGTACCGGGGAGCTGTTTTTT. The chain couples TRBV7-2 to TRBJ2-2; 12 bases are shared with TRBD2. This CDR3 has 15 amino acids. Trimming took 6 bases from V and 5 from J; bases not matched to a gene: 4. CDR1 and CDR2 (germline): SGHTA, FQGNSA. Together with reference TRBV7-2 and TRBJ2-2, the CDR3 gives the full variable domain: GAGVSQSPSNKVTEKGKDVELRCDPISGHTALYWYRQSLGQGLEFLIYFQGNSAPDKSGLPSDRFSAERTGGSVSTLTIQRTQQEDSAVYLCASRRGLAGTGELFFGEGSRLTVL.